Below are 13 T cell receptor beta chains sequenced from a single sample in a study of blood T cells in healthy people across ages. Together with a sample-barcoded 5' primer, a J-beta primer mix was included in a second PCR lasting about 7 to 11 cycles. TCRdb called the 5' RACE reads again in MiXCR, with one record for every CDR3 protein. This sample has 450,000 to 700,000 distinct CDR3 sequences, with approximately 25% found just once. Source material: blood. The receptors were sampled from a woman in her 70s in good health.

CDR3 sequence: CAISEGQGLKVNQPQHF. CDR3 coding DNA: TGTGCCATCAGTGAGGGACAGGGTTTGAAGGTCAATCAGCCCCAGCATTTT. This chain joins TRBV10-3 and TRBJ1-5; 8 nucleotides agree with TRBD1. The CDR3 is 17 amino acids. Per germline, CDR1 ENHRY and CDR2 SYGVKD. The trim removed 2 bases at V and 3 bases at J, leaving 9 bases unmatched.

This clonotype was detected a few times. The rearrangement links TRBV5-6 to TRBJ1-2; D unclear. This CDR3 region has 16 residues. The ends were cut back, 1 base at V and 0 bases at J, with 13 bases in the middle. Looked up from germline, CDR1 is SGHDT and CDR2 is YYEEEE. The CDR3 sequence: CASSLIGARTNYGYTF. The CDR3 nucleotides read TGTGCCAGCAGCTTGATCGGAGCGAGAACTAACTATGGCTACACCTTC. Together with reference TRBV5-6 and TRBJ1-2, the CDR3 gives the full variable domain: DAGVTQSPTHLIKTRGQQVTLRCSPKSGHDTVSWYQQALGQGPQFIFQYYEEEERQRGNFPDRFSGHQFPNYSSELNVNALLLGDSALYLCASSLIGARTNYGYTFGSGTRLTVV.

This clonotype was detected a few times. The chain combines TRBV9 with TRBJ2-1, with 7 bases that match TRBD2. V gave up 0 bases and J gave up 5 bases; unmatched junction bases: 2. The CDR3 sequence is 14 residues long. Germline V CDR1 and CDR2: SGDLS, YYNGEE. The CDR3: CASSVDLADNEQFF. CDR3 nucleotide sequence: TGTGCCAGCAGCGTAGACCTAGCGGACAATGAGCAGTTCTTC.

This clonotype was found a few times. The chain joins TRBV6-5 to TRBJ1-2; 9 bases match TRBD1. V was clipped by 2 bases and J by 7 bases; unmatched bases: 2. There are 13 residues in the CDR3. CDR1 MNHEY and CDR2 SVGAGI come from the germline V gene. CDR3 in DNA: TGTGCCAGCAGTTACATGGACAGGGGTGGCTACACCTTC. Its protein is CASSYMDRGGYTF.

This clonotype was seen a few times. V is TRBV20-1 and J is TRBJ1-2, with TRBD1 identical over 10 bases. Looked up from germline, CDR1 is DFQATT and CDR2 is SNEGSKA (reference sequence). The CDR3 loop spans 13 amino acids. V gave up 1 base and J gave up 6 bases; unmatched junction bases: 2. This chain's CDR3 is CSARGGQGDGYTF. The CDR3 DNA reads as TGCAGTGCTAGAGGTGGACAGGGGGATGGCTACACCTTC.

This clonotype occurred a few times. The CDR3 nucleotides are TGTGCCTGGAGTGACAGGTACGAGCAGTACTTC. Translated: CAWSDRYEQYF. The chain has TRBV30 and TRBJ2-7; TRBD1 might be the D (5 bases). This CDR3 has 11 amino acids. Per germline, CDR1 GTSNPN and CDR2 SVGIG (reference sequence). V was shortened by 1 base and J by 4 bases, with 5 bases between the two germline ends.

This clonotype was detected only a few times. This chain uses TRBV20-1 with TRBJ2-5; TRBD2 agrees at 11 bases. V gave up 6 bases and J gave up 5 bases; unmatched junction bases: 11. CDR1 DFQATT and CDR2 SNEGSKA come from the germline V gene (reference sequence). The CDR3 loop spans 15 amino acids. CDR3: CSAQSPSGGWETQYF. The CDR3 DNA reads TGCAGTGCCCAAAGCCCTAGCGGGGGGTGGGAGACCCAGTACTTC.

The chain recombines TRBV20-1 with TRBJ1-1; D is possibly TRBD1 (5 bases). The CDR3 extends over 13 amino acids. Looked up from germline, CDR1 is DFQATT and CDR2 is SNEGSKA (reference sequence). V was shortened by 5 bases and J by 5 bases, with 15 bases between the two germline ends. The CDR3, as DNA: TGCAGTGCTGCCTCCCCAGGGAGGACTGAAGCTTTCTTT. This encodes CSAASPGRTEAFF.

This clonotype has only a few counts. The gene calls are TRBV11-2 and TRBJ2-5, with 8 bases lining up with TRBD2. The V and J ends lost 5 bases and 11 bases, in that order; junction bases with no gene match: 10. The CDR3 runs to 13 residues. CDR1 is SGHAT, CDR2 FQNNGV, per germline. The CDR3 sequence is CASSPGLATQQYF. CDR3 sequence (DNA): TGTGCCAGCAGCCCTGGACTAGCAACTCAGCAGTACTTC.

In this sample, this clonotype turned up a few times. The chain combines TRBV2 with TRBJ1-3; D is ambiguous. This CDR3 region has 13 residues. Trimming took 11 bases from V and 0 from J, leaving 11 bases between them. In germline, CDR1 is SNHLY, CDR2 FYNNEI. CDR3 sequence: CAGWTRSGNTIYF. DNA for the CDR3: TGTGCCGGCTGGACTCGCTCTGGAAACACCATATATTTT.

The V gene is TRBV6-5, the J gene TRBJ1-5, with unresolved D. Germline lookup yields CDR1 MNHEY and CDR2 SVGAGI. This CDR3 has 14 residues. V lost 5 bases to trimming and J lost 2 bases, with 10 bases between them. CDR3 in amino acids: CASSQNSRNQPQHF. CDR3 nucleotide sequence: TGTGCCAGCAGTCAAAACAGCCGCAATCAGCCCCAGCATTTT.

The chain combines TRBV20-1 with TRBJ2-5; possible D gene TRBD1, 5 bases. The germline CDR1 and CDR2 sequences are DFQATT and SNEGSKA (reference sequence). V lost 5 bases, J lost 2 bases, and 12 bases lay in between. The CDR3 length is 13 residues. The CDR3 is CSAPGGAQETQYF. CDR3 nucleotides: TGCAGTGCTCCCGGTGGGGCACAAGAGACCCAGTACTTC.

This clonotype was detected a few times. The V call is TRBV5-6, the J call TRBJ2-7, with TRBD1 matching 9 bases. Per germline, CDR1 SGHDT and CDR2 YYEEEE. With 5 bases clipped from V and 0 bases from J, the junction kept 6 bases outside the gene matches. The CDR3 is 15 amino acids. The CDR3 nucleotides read TGTGCCAGCAGGGCGGGACAGGGATACTCCTACGAGCAGTACTTC. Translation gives CASRAGQGYSYEQYF.